A single count supports the clone carrying this TCR beta chain. Its specificity is unknown. Indicated treatment: 15 to 20 received Ad26.COV2.S at low or high dose, single or two shots; several received placebo; per-sample allocation not given. Each sample was drawn 63 days after the first injection (of vaccine or placebo). Trimming shortened V by 5 bases and J by 7 bases, and 14 bases separated the two germline ends. The CDR3 sequence is 13 residues long. Germline V lookup: CDR1 MNHEY, CDR2 SMNVEV (reference sequence). The record originates from a study of Ad26.COV2.S vaccination and SARS-CoV-2 variants. Only in-frame clones appear in the TCRdb table, and some are missing; sequencing was by immunoSEQ multiplex PCR. The repertoire holds about 400,000 clones, over 75% seen once, with approximately 4% in the top ten. Study results and caveats: Total responses of T cells may have been underestimated by the analyses of TCR breadth and depth.

The TCR comes from a person aged 18-65 years who received the Ad26.COV2.S COVID-19 vaccine or a placebo. The V call is TRBV27, the J call TRBJ1-2; D is perhaps TRBD1 (6 bases). The sample in question was peripheral blood, obtained in a trial of Ad26.COV2.S vaccine versus placebo. The CDR3 DNA reads TGTGCCAGCAGTCTCCTCGGGGGCACTGGCTACACCTTC. Translated, it gives CASSLLGGTGYTF.